This passage covers 16 T cell receptor beta chains from one sample sequenced in a study of shared clonotypes between healthy human individuals. Produced via immunoSEQ multiplex PCR; TCRdb's table is partial and in-frame only. Here the sample spans about 1.1 million clones, 70% to 80% being singletons. Specimen: memory CD4+ T cells from PBMCs. Subset indicated: CD45RA-negative fraction. These receptors came from a man aged 18 to 35 in good health. Some clones in this sample may be carry-over from other donors' samples.

The V and J genes are TRBV4-1 and TRBJ2-5; no clear D gene. CDR1 MGHRA and CDR2 YSYEKL come from the germline V gene. Trimming took off 4 bases at V and 3 bases at J, with 15 bases between the two ends. The CDR3 consists of 15 residues. This CDR3 reads CASSRGPRGEETQYF. CDR3 DNA: TGCGCCAGCAGCCGCGGACCAAGAGGCGAAGAGACCCAGTACTTC.

This clone was detected once. This CDR3 reads CASSLVQPGSYEQYF. As DNA, the CDR3 is TGTGCCAGCAGCTTAGTCCAACCCGGCTCCTACGAGCAGTACTTC. The V call is TRBV5-4, the J call TRBJ2-7; no clear D gene. The CDR3 covers 15 residues. V was trimmed by 2 bases and J by 0 bases, leaving 12 bases between them. Germline loops: CDR1 SGHNT, CDR2 YYREEE (reference sequence).

The chain couples TRBV19 to TRBJ2-7; TRBD1 might be the D (5 bases). Trimming stripped 3 bases from V and 4 bases from J, with 13 bases between. The CDR3 consists of 14 residues. Germline values: CDR1 LNHDA, CDR2 SQIVND (reference sequence). CDR3 loop: CASSIGAGQYEQYF. DNA for the CDR3: TGTGCCAGTAGTATTGGGGCCGGGCAATACGAGCAGTACTTC.

In regard to this clone: Possible read error: a much larger clone is one base away. In the same sample, other DNA sequences code for this CDR3. The genes are TRBV5-5 and TRBJ1-5; 7 bases match TRBD1. The length of the CDR3 is 13 residues. CDR1 is SGHKS, CDR2 YYEKEE, per germline (reference sequence). V shed 4 bases and J 5 bases; nucleotides not matched to a gene: 3. The CDR3 DNA follows: TGTGCCAGCAGCAGGGACAGAGATCAGCCCCAGCATTTT. Its translation: CASSRDRDQPQHF.

The gene calls are TRBV9 and TRBJ2-1, with no clear D. The CDR3 has 13 residues. V was clipped by 2 bases and J by 6 bases, with 9 bases between them. CDR1 is SGDLS and CDR2 is YYNGEE in the germline V gene. The CDR3 sequence: CASSVRQTNEQFF. DNA of the CDR3: TGTGCCAGCAGCGTTCGACAAACCAATGAGCAGTTCTTC.

This rearrangement joins TRBV5-1 to TRBJ1-2; D gene uncertain. V gave up 3 bases and J gave up 6 bases, with 9 bases separating them. This CDR3 is 12 amino acids long. The germline CDR1 and CDR2 sequences are SGHRS and YFSETQ. The CDR3 sequence is CASSSTIDGYTF. For the CDR3, the DNA is TGCGCCAGCAGCTCTACCATCGATGGCTACACCTTC.

This chain connects TRBV4-1 to TRBJ2-7, with 14 bases matching TRBD2. V dropped 1 base and J dropped 2; count of bases not matched to a gene: 13. The V gene's germline CDR1 is MGHRA and CDR2 YSYEKL. The CDR3 runs 20 residues. CDR3 DNA: TGCGCCAGCAGCCAAGGCCCGACTAGCGGGAGGGCACGGGGGGCCTACGAGCAGTACTTC. It codes for CASSQGPTSGRARGAYEQYF.

This chain joins TRBV9 and TRBJ2-1; TRBD1 agrees at 8 bases. Losses at the gene ends were 4 bases for V and 3 bases for J; bases not matched to a gene: 6. The CDR3 spans 15 residues. Germline loops: CDR1 SGDLS, CDR2 YYNGEE. The CDR3 reads CASSFSGGLYNEQFF. The CDR3 DNA reads TGTGCCAGCAGCTTTTCAGGGGGCCTCTACAATGAGCAGTTCTTC.

The chain carries TRBV5-1 and TRBJ2-5, with unresolved D. This CDR3 is 15 amino acids long. V lost 0 bases to trimming and J lost 6 bases, with 15 bases between them. Germline CDR1 SGHRS, CDR2 YFSETQ. The CDR3 DNA follows: TGCGCCAGCAGCTTGGAACCCTCCGGTCAGCAGACCCAGTACTTC. This encodes CASSLEPSGQQTQYF.

Comment on this clone: Other DNA sequences in the same sample also yield this CDR3. The chain joins TRBV5-1 to TRBJ1-1, with TRBD1 matching over 7 bases. The CDR3 is 13 residues long. Germline V CDR1 and CDR2: SGHRS, YFSETQ. With V trimmed by 3 bases and J by 4 bases, 3 bases remained unmatched. The DNA of the CDR3 is TGCGCCAGCAGCTCGCCAGGGGGCACTGAAGCTTTCTTT. Its translation is CASSSPGGTEAFF.

This chain joins TRBV6-6 and TRBJ2-7; no definite D call. The CDR3 spans 12 residues. The ends were cut back, 3 bases at V and 7 bases at J, with 10 bases in the middle. The germline CDR1 and CDR2 sequences are MNHNY and SVGAGI (reference sequence). CDR3 sequence: CASSYPSGEQYF. The CDR3 region has the DNA TGTGCCAGCAGTTATCCCAGTGGGGAGCAGTACTTC.

This clone was seen once. The V call is TRBV19, the J call TRBJ2-2, with D perhaps TRBD2 (6 bases). The CDR3 is 15 residues long. Per the germline V gene, CDR1 is LNHDA and CDR2 is SQIVND (reference sequence). Trimming took off 7 bases at V and 8 bases at J, with 20 bases between the two ends. The CDR3 sequence is CASTPRERVVGELFF. The CDR3, as DNA: TGTGCCAGTACCCCGAGGGAGCGGGTAGTTGGGGAGCTGTTTTTT.

The chain links TRBV5-1 to TRBJ2-2, with 9 bases lining up with TRBD1. The CDR3 covers 15 residues. V trimming: 7 bases; J trimming: 3 bases; junction bases outside the gene matches: 7. Germline V gives CDR1 SGHRS, CDR2 YFSETQ. CDR3 nucleotide sequence: TGCGCCAGCGCTCTGGACAGGGGCGACACCGGGGAGCTGTTTTTT. As protein: CASALDRGDTGELFF.

CDR3 amino acids: CSVEAQSNTQYF. CDR3 bases: TGCAGCGTTGAAGCGCAGTCAAATACGCAGTATTTT. The chain links TRBV29-1 to TRBJ2-3; no clear D gene. The V gene's germline CDR1 is SQVTM and CDR2 ANQGSEA. V was cut by 1 base and J by 7 bases, with 9 bases left in between. The CDR3 has 12 residues.

The chain links TRBV14 to TRBJ1-5; D is uncertain. Germline-derived CDR1 and CDR2 are SGHDN and FVKESK. V was clipped by 0 bases and J by 12 bases, with 12 bases between them. CDR3 length: 13 amino acids. CDR3 nucleotides: TGTGCCAGCAGCCAAGAGGTATCGGGAGTCCAGCATTTT. This gives the protein CASSQEVSGVQHF.

This clone came up once. CDR3 residues: CAWVLGASGRNHEQFF. In DNA, the CDR3 is TGTGCCTGGGTCTTAGGGGCTAGCGGGAGAAACCATGAGCAGTTCTTC. This chain connects TRBV30 to TRBJ2-1; the match to TRBD2 covers 10 bases. Germline trimming cut 5 bases from V and 8 bases from J; bases unmatched to any gene: 15. Looked up from germline, CDR1 is GTSNPN and CDR2 is SVGIG (reference sequence). The CDR3 runs 16 residues.